The clone carrying this T cell receptor (beta chain) showed up just a few times. The CDR3 sequence is 15 residues long. The V end lost 1 base, the J end lost 4 bases, and 10 bases lay between the germline ends. The germline gives CDR1 SGHVS, CDR2 FNYEAQ. Using immunoSEQ multiplex PCR, the repertoire was profiled, and TCRdb retains in-frame clones only, with some absent. The sample carries 100,000 to 150,000 clones, roughly 90% recorded once. This entry is derived from a study of control samples from healthy donors and cancer patients. The sequenced sample consisted of blood. The chain uses TRBV7-6 and TRBJ2-2; perhaps TRBD2 as D (6 bases). The source of this sequence is a woman aged 45-65 years in good health. CDR3 protein: CASSLGSGGTGELFF. The CDR3 nucleotides are TGTGCCAGCAGCTTAGGGTCCGGGGGCACCGGGGAGCTGTTTTTT.